Presented here are 3 T cell receptor beta chains from one specimen sequenced in a study of T cell repertoires in cytomegalovirus infection. TCRdb ran MiXCR on the reads and lists one entry per CDR3 protein. The data contain some 450,000 distinct CDR3 sequences, roughly 30% of them singletons. Source material: PBMCs. All receptors come from a human donor in good health (CMV status not recorded). Some clones in this sample may be carry-over from other donors' samples.

The V call is TRBV7-9, the J call TRBJ1-6; a weak D match, TRBD1 (6 bases). Germline lookup yields CDR1 SEHNR and CDR2 FQNEAQ (reference sequence). The CDR3 loop spans 16 amino acids. V gave up 0 bases and J gave up 7 bases, with 13 bases separating them. The CDR3 DNA reads TGTGCCAGCAGCTTAGCGGCCGAGGGGGGGAATTCACCCCTCCACTTT. Translating it yields CASSLAAEGGNSPLHF.

This clonotype has a single count. This chain joins TRBV24-1 and TRBJ2-3; TRBD2 matches at 13 bases. After removal of 0 bases from V and 2 bases from J, the junction contained 1 base not matched to a gene. The germline V gene encodes CDR1 KGHDR and CDR2 SFDVKD. CDR3 length: 17 residues. This CDR3 is CATSDLGTSGDTDTQYF. CDR3 bases: TGTGCCACCAGTGATTTGGGGACTAGCGGGGACACAGATACGCAGTATTTT.

J is TRBJ2-5 and V is TRBV4-2; 7 bases map to TRBD1. Germline V gives CDR1 LGHNA, CDR2 YNFKEQ. With 2 bases clipped from V and 3 bases from J, the junction kept 3 bases outside the gene matches. CDR3 length equals 14 residues. CDR3 loop: CASSQRTGEETQYF. CDR3 in DNA: TGTGCCAGCAGCCAAAGAACAGGGGAAGAGACCCAGTACTTC.